The clone carrying this T cell receptor (beta chain) was detected many times. The target antigen is unknown. V lost 3 bases and J lost 4; bases outside the gene matches: 3. Germline V lookup: CDR1 SGHRS, CDR2 YFSETQ. CDR3 length: 15 amino acids. This record belongs to a study of neurological immune-mediated disorders. Study background: Multiple sclerosis patients numbering some 35 comprised some 31 relapsing-remitting and 3 secondary progressive patients.

Notes on the study in general: None of the CDR3 amino acid sequences found in expanded clones was shared across subjects. This suggests that the TCR-beta repertoires were private in all groups.

In TCRdb, the 5' RACE reads were re-called with MiXCR into one record per CDR3 protein. Of 65,000 to 90,000 distinct CDR3 sequences in the sample, 3.2% are singletons; the top ten hold 5.2%. The TCR comes from a woman aged 45-65 years with multiple sclerosis. The gene calls are TRBV5-1 and TRBJ1-6, with 8 bases matching TRBD1. Sample: PBMCs. Here the CDR3 reads CASSWTGFYNSPLHF. The CDR3 DNA sequence: TGCGCCAGCAGCTGGACAGGGTTTTATAATTCACCCCTCCACTTT.